This entry lists 23 T cell receptor beta chains sequenced from one sample in a study of blood T cell repertoires in COVID-19. Using immunoSEQ multiplex PCR, the repertoire was profiled, and TCRdb retains in-frame clones only, with some absent. The table records about 120,000 clones, 60% to 80% of them present only once. Specimen: peripheral blood. All receptors come from a human donor in a cohort sampled during active COVID-19.

This clone appeared a few times. Other DNA sequences of this sample code for an identical CDR3. CDR3 amino acids: CASSVTGNTEAFF. Here the CDR3 DNA reads TGTGCCAGCAGCGTGACAGGGAACACTGAAGCTTTCTTT. This chain joins TRBV9 and TRBJ1-1; D possibly corresponds to TRBD1 (6 bases). This CDR3 contains 13 residues. Germline-derived CDR1 and CDR2 are SGDLS and YYNGEE. Trimming stripped 2 bases from V and 1 base from J, with 6 bases between.

CDR3 amino acids: CASSQSALAGIPPRQETQYF. The CDR3 DNA is TGTGCCAGCAGCCAATCCGCCCTAGCGGGAATCCCGCCCCGTCAAGAGACCCAGTACTTC. The chain recombines TRBV3-1 (or the pseudogene TRBV3-2) with TRBJ2-5; 9 positions agree with TRBD2. V lost 2 bases to trimming and J lost 2 bases; unmatched junction nucleotides: 18. The length of the CDR3 is 20 residues. Germline V gene lookup returns CDR1 LGHDT and CDR2 YNNKEL (reference sequence).

The chain combines TRBV27 with TRBJ2-1, with 7 bases lining up with TRBD1. Trimming removed 3 bases from V and 7 bases from J; junction bases left unmatched: 3. The germline V gene encodes CDR1 MNHEY and CDR2 SMNVEV (reference sequence). The CDR3 length is 13 residues. The chain's CDR3 is CASSFDRVNEQFF. CDR3 nucleotides: TGTGCCAGCAGTTTTGACAGGGTTAATGAGCAGTTCTTC.

This clone was picked up one time. CDR3 DNA sequence: TGTGCCAGCAGCTTAGGCAGGGGAGCTGGCTACACCTTC. It codes for CASSLGRGAGYTF. The chain uses TRBV13 and TRBJ1-2, with D possibly matching TRBD1 (6 bases). Trimming took 0 bases from V and 7 from J, leaving 9 bases between them. The CDR3 loop spans 13 amino acids. Germline CDR1 PRHDT, CDR2 FYEKMQ (reference sequence).

In DNA form, the CDR3 reads TGTGCCAGCAGTTGGGACAGGGGGAGCAATCAGCCCCAGCATTTT. It codes for CASSWDRGSNQPQHF. The chain recombines TRBV2 with TRBJ1-5; 11 bases fit TRBD1. Germline CDR1 SNHLY, CDR2 FYNNEI. The CDR3 spans 15 residues. J gave up 1 base and V 5 bases, and 1 base lay outside the gene matches.

This rearrangement joins TRBV28 to TRBJ1-2; 8 bases match TRBD1. V gave up 6 bases and J gave up 3 bases; unmatched junction bases: 9. CDR1 is MDHEN and CDR2 is SYDVKM in the germline V gene. This CDR3 contains 15 residues. CDR3 amino acids: CASSRTGKGHYGYTF. CDR3 nucleotide sequence: TGTGCCAGCAGCCGGACAGGGAAGGGACACTATGGCTACACCTTC.

The V gene is TRBV24-1, the J gene TRBJ1-2; unclear D gene. The germline V gene encodes CDR1 KGHDR and CDR2 SFDVKD. Trimming took off 6 bases at V and 8 bases at J, with 12 bases between the two ends. The CDR3 spans 12 residues. This CDR3 reads CATSPSAGGYTF. CDR3 bases: TGTGCCACCAGTCCCTCCGCGGGGGGCTACACCTTC.

About this clone itself: The sample has other DNA sequences that encode this CDR3 too. The gene calls are TRBV19 and TRBJ1-2; a possible D gene is TRBD1 (5 bases). The V end lost 4 bases, the J end lost 1 base, and 10 bases lay between the germline ends. The CDR3 spans 14 residues. Germline CDR1 and CDR2: LNHDA and SQIVND (reference sequence). CDR3 sequence (DNA): TGTGCCAGTAGTACCGGAGACAGTAACTATGGCTACACCTTC. This sequence encodes CASSTGDSNYGYTF.

V is TRBV27 and J is TRBJ2-7; the D gene is possibly TRBD2 (6 bases). Between the trimmed V and J ends, which lost 5 bases and 1 base, there was a span of 15 bases. CDR1 is MNHEY and CDR2 is SMNVEV in the germline V gene (reference sequence). This CDR3 has 15 amino acids. This CDR3 is CASSPIPRGSYEQYF. DNA for the CDR3: TGTGCCAGCAGTCCTATCCCTCGGGGGTCCTACGAGCAGTACTTC.

This clone was observed a handful of times. The chain combines TRBV28 with TRBJ1-2; D remains ambiguous. This CDR3 comprises 14 residues. Per the germline V gene, CDR1 is MDHEN and CDR2 is SYDVKM. Trimming removed 7 bases from V and 1 base from J, with 13 bases in between. CDR3 region: CASTFDQDNYGYTF. CDR3 sequence (DNA): TGTGCCAGCACATTCGACCAGGATAACTATGGCTACACCTTC.

The genes are TRBV18 and TRBJ2-7; 12 bases line up with TRBD2. This CDR3 spans 15 amino acids. Germline CDR1 is KGHSH and CDR2 is LQKENI. The V segment lost 6 bases and the J segment 6 bases; nucleotides outside the gene matches: 9. DNA of the CDR3: TGTGCCAGCTCTCAAATAGGACTAGCGGGATCCGAGCAGTACTTC. Translation gives CASSQIGLAGSEQYF.

The J gene is TRBJ1-1, the V gene TRBV5-4; 7 bases are shared with TRBD1. CDR3 length equals 15 residues. The V and J ends lost 4 bases and 3 bases, in that order; junction bases with no gene match: 9. Germline lookup yields CDR1 SGHNT and CDR2 YYREEE (reference sequence). CDR3 DNA: TGTGCCAGCAGCGTAATGACAGGGCTGGACACTGAAGCTTTCTTT. This translates into CASSVMTGLDTEAFF. Using reference TRBV5-4 and TRBJ1-1 for the parts outside the CDR3, the full variable domain is ETGVTQSPTHLIKTRGQQVTLRCSSQSGHNTVSWYQQALGQGPQFIFQYYREEENGRGNFPPRFSGLQFPNYSSELNVNALELDDSALYLCASSVMTGLDTEAFFGQGTRLTVV.

The chain uses TRBV2 and TRBJ2-3, with 14 bases matching TRBD2. Germline values: CDR1 SNHLY, CDR2 FYNNEI. Losses at the gene ends were 10 bases for V and 6 bases for J; bases not matched to a gene: 9. This CDR3 has 15 residues. The CDR3 reads CAITTSGGAWDTQYF. CDR3 in DNA: TGTGCCATTACGACTAGCGGGGGGGCTTGGGATACGCAGTATTTT.

This chain links TRBV3-1 (or the pseudogene TRBV3-2) with TRBJ1-3; the D is unclear. Germline V gene sequence: CDR1 LGHDT, CDR2 YNNKEL (reference sequence). This CDR3 has 16 amino acids. With 5 bases removed from V and 0 bases from J, the gap between germline ends came to 14 bases. The CDR3 spells CASSKQLRFSGNTIYF. The CDR3 DNA sequence: TGTGCCAGCAGCAAGCAACTCCGGTTCTCTGGAAACACCATATATTTT.

The chain carries TRBV7-2 and TRBJ1-5; 10 positions agree with TRBD1. CDR3 length: 16 amino acids. Trimming at V came to 0 bases and at J to 2 bases, leaving 1 base not matched to a gene. Per germline, CDR1 SGHTA and CDR2 FQGNSA. The CDR3 protein is CASSLAGTGGNQPQHF. The DNA of the CDR3 is TGTGCCAGCAGCTTAGCGGGGACAGGGGGCAATCAGCCCCAGCATTTT.

The genes are TRBV6-5 and TRBJ1-2, with 8 bases fitting TRBD1. The V gene's germline CDR1 is MNHEY and CDR2 SVGAGI. Trimming cost V 4 bases and J 10 bases; bases outside gene matches: 17. This CDR3 is 16 amino acids long. CDR3: CASSLNRDRPLSAYTF. The CDR3 DNA reads TGTGCCAGCAGTTTGAACCGGGACAGGCCTTTATCCGCCTACACCTTC.

The V gene is TRBV11-3, the J gene TRBJ2-4; D perhaps matches TRBD2 (5 bases). The V end was cut by 3 bases, the J end by 4 bases, with 16 bases between. Germline CDR1 SGHNT, CDR2 YENEEA. The CDR3 consists of 16 residues. The CDR3 is CASSFSDQSGKNIQYF. DNA for the CDR3: TGTGCCAGCAGCTTTAGCGACCAGTCGGGTAAAAACATTCAGTACTTC.

The rearrangement uses TRBV11-2 and TRBJ1-2, with D perhaps TRBD1 (6 bases). CDR1 is SGHAT and CDR2 is FQNNGV in the germline V gene. V was clipped by 3 bases and J by 4 bases, with 9 bases between them. The CDR3 totals 13 residues. CDR3 bases: TGTGCCAGCAGCTTGTTCAGGGGCTATGGCTACACCTTC. Its translation is CASSLFRGYGYTF.

This clone was observed a few times. The chain links TRBV6-5 to TRBJ2-7, with a weak D call TRBD2 (7 bases). Trimming left V 5 bases short and J 5 bases short, with 19 bases between. This CDR3 is built from 15 residues. Germline-derived CDR1 and CDR2 are MNHEY and SVGAGI. Written as DNA, the CDR3 is TGTGCCAGCAGTACCCAGGTTAGGGGGAGGGACGAGCAGTACTTC. Translating it yields CASSTQVRGRDEQYF.

This clone was seen a handful of times. This rearrangement joins TRBV10-3 to TRBJ1-1, with D unclear. CDR1 and CDR2 (germline): ENHRY, SYGVKD. This CDR3 is built from 15 residues. Deletions cut 4 bases from V and 0 bases from J, with 12 bases between. CDR3 DNA: TGTGCCATCAGTGGTCTGAGGGAAATGAACACTGAAGCTTTCTTT. It codes for CAISGLREMNTEAFF.

This chain links TRBV27 with TRBJ2-2, with a tentative D call TRBD2 (6 bases). There are 12 residues in the CDR3. Trimming left V 9 bases short and J 6 bases short, with 11 bases between. From germline, CDR1 is MNHEY and CDR2 SMNVEV (reference sequence). In DNA form, the CDR3 reads TGTGCCAGTTTCGGGAGAGCCGGGGAGCTGTTTTTT. The encoded protein is CASFGRAGELFF.

The V gene is TRBV27, the J gene TRBJ1-2; D not resolved. Looked up from germline, CDR1 is MNHEY and CDR2 is SMNVEV (reference sequence). The CDR3 length is 13 residues. V shed 5 bases and J shed 5 bases, with 12 bases lying between them. In nucleotides, the CDR3 is TGTGCCAGCAGTCCCGACAACCTATATGGCTACACCTTC. Its translation is CASSPDNLYGYTF.

This clone came up a few times. Here the CDR3 reads CASSWGQGEQYF. As DNA, the CDR3 is TGCGCCAGCAGCTGGGGACAGGGGGAGCAGTACTTC. The chain links TRBV5-1 to TRBJ2-7; 10 bases map to TRBD1. Unmatched junction bases numbered 1, after V lost 3 bases and J lost 7 bases. The germline V gene has CDR1 SGHRS and CDR2 YFSETQ. CDR3 length: 12 amino acids.